The rows below give T cell receptor beta chains drawn from one sample of a study of OX40 agonist ivuxolimab in advanced cancers. The assay was immunoSEQ multiplex PCR, and TCRdb's table has in-frame clones only and misses some. The sample lists 90,000 to 100,000 clones; over 85% were seen once. The specimen was CD4+ or CD8+ T cells sorted from blood, collected in a trial of the OX40 agonist ivuxolimab. The receptors derive from an adult with an advanced solid tumor such as melanoma, head and neck, liver or kidney cancer. Both conserved end residues are part of each CDR3. A D gene is named only where the DNA matches it firmly. Expanded clones are given a class, and other clones once, few, many or no size at all.

cdr3_aa	cdr3_nt	d_call	clone_size	v_call	j_call
CASSLGTSPRGYTF	TGTGCCAGCAGTTTAGGGACTTCCCCGCGGGGCTACACCTTC	.	.	TRBV28	TRBJ1-2
CASSKLAGDKYEQYF	TGTGCCAGCAGCAAATTAGCGGGGGATAAATACGAGCAGTACTTC	TRBD2	.	TRBV28	TRBJ2-7
CASSLASGTGIYEQYF	TGTGCCAGCAGCTTAGCCTCCGGGACAGGGATCTACGAGCAGTACTTC	TRBD1	once	TRBV7-2	TRBJ2-7
CASSPRLGGNQPQHF	TGTGCCAGCAGCCCCCGACTAGGCGGCAATCAGCCCCAGCATTTT	.	.	TRBV7-9	TRBJ1-5
CASSPPIGNSGNTIYF	TGTGCCAGCTCACCACCGATAGGGAACTCTGGAAACACCATATATTTT	.	.	TRBV18	TRBJ1-3
CASSSRIGGGNTIYF	TGTGCCAGCAGCTCCCGCATAGGAGGGGGAAACACCATATATTTT	.	once	TRBV21-1	TRBJ1-3
CASSLTSHTGELFF	TGCGCCAGCAGCTTGACCTCCCACACCGGGGAGCTGTTTTTT	.	.	TRBV5-1	TRBJ2-2
CASSLPYDTEAFF	TGTGCCAGCAGCTTACCCTATGACACTGAAGCTTTCTTT	.	.	TRBV7-9	TRBJ1-1
CASSVWGDYGYTF	TGTGCCAGCAGCGTATGGGGGGATTATGGCTACACCTTC	.	.	TRBV9	TRBJ1-2
CAWTFFTEAFF	TGTGCCTGGACTTTCTTCACTGAAGCTTTCTTT	.	once	TRBV30	TRBJ1-1
CASLNGQPRNTEAFF	TGTGCCAGCTTAAACGGGCAGCCCAGGAACACTGAAGCTTTCTTT	.	.	TRBV21-1	TRBJ1-1
CASSIYRQETQYF	TGTGCCAGTAGTATCTACAGGCAAGAGACCCAGTACTTC	.	.	TRBV19	TRBJ2-5
CAISLGTSTDTQYF	TGTGCCATCAGTTTAGGGACTAGCACAGATACGCAGTATTTT	.	.	TRBV10-3	TRBJ2-3
CASSFLEDQPQHF	TGTGCCAGCAGCTTTCTAGAGGATCAGCCCCAGCATTTT	.	.	TRBV7-8	TRBJ1-5
CASSLDRHTEAFF	TGCGCCAGCAGCTTAGACAGACACACTGAAGCTTTCTTT	.	.	TRBV5-1	TRBJ1-1
CASSLGDSRLGTEAFF	TGTGCCAGCAGCTTAGGAGACAGCAGGCTGGGGACTGAAGCTTTCTTT	.	once	TRBV7-8	TRBJ1-1
CASSPDRAAVSYEQYF	TGTGCCAGCAGCCCCGACCGGGCCGCCGTCTCCTACGAGCAGTACTTC	.	once	TRBV11-2	TRBJ2-7
CASSLRTVTGELFF	TGTGCCAGCAGTTTACGGACAGTCACCGGGGAGCTGTTTTTT	.	.	TRBV28	TRBJ2-2
CASRPGQQGTQYF	TGTGCCAGTAGACCCGGACAGCAAGGGACCCAGTACTTC	.	.	TRBV19	TRBJ2-5
CAWSHLQEQFF	TGTGCCTGGAGTCACCTCCAGGAGCAGTTCTTC	.	.	TRBV30	TRBJ2-1
CASAGGSYEQYF	TGTGCCAGCGCAGGGGGTTCCTACGAGCAGTACTTC	TRBD1	once	TRBV19	TRBJ2-7
CASGLGELAAYEQYF	TGTGCCAGCGGCCTCGGTGAACTAGCAGCCTACGAGCAGTACTTC	.	.	TRBV7-2	TRBJ2-7
CASSLNALAGNEQYF	TGTGCCAGCAGCTTAAATGCACTAGCGGGGAACGAGCAGTACTTC	TRBD2	.	TRBV7-9	TRBJ2-7
CASSQGRGEEKLFF	TGTGCCAGCAGCCAAGGCAGGGGAGAGGAAAAACTGTTTTTT	.	.	TRBV4-2	TRBJ1-4
CASSQDPKRGGYQETQYF	TGCGCCAGCAGCCAAGATCCAAAGCGGGGGGGGTACCAAGAGACCCAGTACTTC	TRBD2	.	TRBV4-3	TRBJ2-5
CASSAGIRGSYNEQFF	TGTGCCAGCAGTGCCGGGATCCGGGGATCCTACAATGAGCAGTTCTTC	.	.	TRBV6-1	TRBJ2-1
CASSSSGTSSYEQYF	TGCGCCAGCAGCTCATCCGGGACTAGTTCCTACGAGCAGTACTTC	TRBD2	.	TRBV5-1	TRBJ2-7
CASSYGLAADTQYF	TGTGCCAGCAGCTACGGACTAGCTGCAGATACGCAGTATTTT	TRBD2	.	TRBV13	TRBJ2-3